This TCR beta chain was documented in a study of cytomegalovirus exposure and HLA in healthy donors. Study-level background: Per a later analysis, the approximately 600 first-cohort and approximately 120 validation repertoires shared one platform.

Study-level findings and limits: It was found in a later analysis that first-cohort TCR clusters tended to co-occur in the 100 to 150 validation repertoires. For cytomegalovirus status, the classifier reportedly gave diagnoses with high specificity and sensitivity. About 180 TCR beta chains were listed as cytomegalovirus-associated.

The protocol was immunoSEQ multiplex PCR, while the TCRdb copy is restricted to in-frame clones and leaves out a portion. The sample lists about 110,000 clones, approximately 94% seen once, with roughly 0.66% in the top ten. About this clone: The antigen remains undetermined.

Trimming removed 5 bases from V and 0 bases from J, with 13 bases in between. The germline gives CDR1 MDHEN, CDR2 SYDVKM. CDR3 length equals 15 residues. The receptor was isolated from a woman in her late teens or twenties in good health and CMV-seronegative. The sample was PBMCs. The V and J genes are TRBV28 and TRBJ1-1; D gene uncertain. The CDR3 protein is CASSPLAGMNTEAFF. In DNA form, the CDR3 reads TGTGCCAGCAGTCCCCTGGCGGGAATGAACACTGAAGCTTTCTTT.